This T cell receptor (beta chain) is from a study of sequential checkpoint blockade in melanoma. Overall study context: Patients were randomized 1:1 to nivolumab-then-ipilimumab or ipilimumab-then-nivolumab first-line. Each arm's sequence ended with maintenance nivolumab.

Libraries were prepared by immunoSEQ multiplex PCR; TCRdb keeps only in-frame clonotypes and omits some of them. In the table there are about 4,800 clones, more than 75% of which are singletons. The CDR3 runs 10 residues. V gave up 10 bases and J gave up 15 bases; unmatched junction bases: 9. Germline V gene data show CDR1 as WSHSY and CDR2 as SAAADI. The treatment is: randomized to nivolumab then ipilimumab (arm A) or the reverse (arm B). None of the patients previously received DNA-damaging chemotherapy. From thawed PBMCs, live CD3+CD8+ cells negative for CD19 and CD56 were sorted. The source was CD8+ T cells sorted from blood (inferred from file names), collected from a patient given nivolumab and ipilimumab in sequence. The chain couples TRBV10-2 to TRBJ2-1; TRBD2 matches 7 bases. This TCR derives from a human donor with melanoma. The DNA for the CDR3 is TGCGCCACCGGACTAGTAGGTCTGTTCTTC. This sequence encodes CATGLVGLFF.